A selection of T cell receptor beta chains follows, all from one sample in a study of T cell responses to AZD1222 COVID-19 vaccine. Sequencing used immunoSEQ multiplex PCR; TCRdb keeps in-frame clones, though not all of them. The sample records 150,000 or so clones, roughly 90% being singletons. Material: peripheral blood, obtained on day 0 of AZD1222 vaccination. These receptors came from an adult in good health. The CDR3 runs from the conserved cysteine through the conserved F or W. A D gene is named only where the DNA matches it firmly. Part of the rows lack a size; the others show once, few, many or a class for expanded clones.

J,D,size,V,DNA,CDR3
TRBJ2-1,NA,NA,TRBV6-1,TGTGCCAGCAGTGAAGCGGGAACAGACCGCAATGAGCAGTTCTTC,CASSEAGTDRNEQFF
TRBJ1-1,NA,NA,TRBV7-9,TGTGCCAGCAGCTTACTCCTTTTGAACACTGAAGCTTTCTTT,CASSLLLLNTEAFF
TRBJ1-6,NA,NA,TRBV27,TGTGCCAGCAGTTCTGGGACGACTGGGTCACCCCTCCACTTT,CASSSGTTGSPLHF
TRBJ1-1,NA,NA,TRBV5-1,TGCGCCAGCAGCTTGGCCCCTTCAGGAGGACTGAAAGGGGTTGAAGCTTTCTTT,CASSLAPSGGLKGVEAFF
TRBJ1-1,NA,NA,TRBV19,TGCGCCAGTACCATCCCTGGGGTTGGGAACACTGAAGCTTTCTTT,CASTIPGVGNTEAFF
TRBJ2-1,NA,NA,TRBV12-5,TGTGCTAGTGGTTTGGTATCGGACCACAATGAGCAGTTCTTC,CASGLVSDHNEQFF
TRBJ1-1,NA,NA,TRBV6-6,TGTGCCAGCAGTTTCGAGGGGGGCGTAGTGAACGCTGAAGCTTTCTTT,CASSFEGGVVNAEAFF
TRBJ1-1,NA,NA,TRBV12-3/TRBV12-4,TGTGCCAGCAGTTTATCAGCGAACACTGAAGCTTTCTTT,CASSLSANTEAFF
TRBJ1-1,NA,NA,TRBV6-5,TGTGCCAGCAGTTACTCACCGGGGAGGAACACTGAAGCTTTCTTT,CASSYSPGRNTEAFF
TRBJ2-1,NA,NA,TRBV10-1,TGCGCCAGCAGTGAGTGGAGAGCCCACGACAATGAGCAGTTCTTC,CASSEWRAHDNEQFF
TRBJ2-3,TRBD1,NA,TRBV5-1,TGCGCCAGCAGCCCACAGGGGACGACAGATACGCAGTATTTT,CASSPQGTTDTQYF
TRBJ2-5,NA,NA,TRBV3-1/TRBV3-2,TGTGCCAGCAGCCAAGATACGGCTAGCCTTGCGACCCAGTACTTC,CASSQDTASLATQYF
TRBJ2-6,NA,NA,TRBV12-1,TGTGCCAGCAGCTTTAACAGGACTAGCGGGTTCTCTGGGGCCAACGTCCTGACTTTC,CASSFNRTSGFSGANVLTF
TRBJ1-2,TRBD1,few,TRBV5-1,TGCGCCAGCAGCTCCCGGGGGGGACAGGGCTATGGCTACACCTTC,CASSSRGGQGYGYTF
TRBJ1-2,TRBD1,NA,TRBV6-5,TGTGCCAGCAGTACCACAGGGGGTAGAGGCTACACCTTC,CASSTTGGRGYTF
TRBJ2-7,NA,NA,TRBV10-2,TGCGCCAGCAGTGAGTGGCCAGCTCGCTCCTACGAGCAGTACTTC,CASSEWPARSYEQYF
TRBJ2-3,TRBD1,NA,TRBV30,TGTGCCTGGAGTGGAGGACAGGGAAGAGCAGATACGCAGTATTTT,CAWSGGQGRADTQYF
TRBJ1-1,NA,NA,TRBV30,TGTGCCTGCCCGAGGTGGGATGCCGCCACTGAAGCTTTCTTT,CACPRWDAATEAFF
TRBJ1-5,NA,NA,TRBV24-1,TGTGCCACCAGCCGGCGAAGGGTTCAGCCCCAGCATTTT,CATSRRRVQPQHF
TRBJ1-2,NA,NA,TRBV5-1,TGCGCCAGCAGCAAAAGGGAGGACTATGGCTACACCTTC,CASSKREDYGYTF
TRBJ1-5,TRBD1,NA,TRBV28,TGTGCCAGCAGAACAGGGGCGCTGAGCAATCAGCCCCAGCATTTT,CASRTGALSNQPQHF
TRBJ2-7,TRBD1,NA,TRBV7-2,TGTGCCAGCAGCTCGCCCGGGACAGGGGTTGGAGAGCAGTACTTC,CASSSPGTGVGEQYF
TRBJ1-2,NA,many,TRBV4-3,TGCGCCAGCAGCCAAGATCTGAGTTCAAGGGGCTACACCTTC,CASSQDLSSRGYTF
TRBJ2-1,NA,NA,TRBV27,TGTGCCAGCAGTAATGGGGGAGGGGGGTACAATGAGCAGTTCTTC,CASSNGGGGYNEQFF
TRBJ2-2,NA,NA,TRBV29-1,TGCAGCGTTGGGACCGACAACACCGGGGAGCTGTTTTTT,CSVGTDNTGELFF
TRBJ2-2,TRBD2,NA,TRBV2,TGTGCCAGCAGTTCCCAGGGTAGCGGGGAAACTCACACCGGGGAGCTGTTTTTT,CASSSQGSGETHTGELFF
TRBJ2-7,NA,NA,TRBV19,TGTGCCAGTAGTATAGCCAGAGCACCCTTGGGTGAGCAGTACTTC,CASSIARAPLGEQYF
TRBJ1-5,NA,NA,TRBV30,TGTGCCTGGAGTAGCAGTTTGGACCTGGGGTATGGAAACAATCAGCCCCAGCATTTT,CAWSSSLDLGYGNNQPQHF
TRBJ1-5,TRBD1,NA,TRBV6-5,TGTGCCAGCAGTTACGCAGGGACAGGGGAACATCAGCCCCAGCATTTT,CASSYAGTGEHQPQHF
TRBJ1-1,TRBD1,NA,TRBV7-2,TGTGCCAGCAGCTCAAAGAACCGGGACAGGACCCCCGGCGGTGAAGCTTTCTTT,CASSSKNRDRTPGGEAFF
TRBJ1-1,TRBD1,NA,TRBV11-3,TGTGCCAGCAGCTTAGATACGGTGCGACAGGGCACTGAAGCTTTCTTT,CASSLDTVRQGTEAFF
TRBJ1-4,NA,NA,TRBV5-5,TGTGCCAGCAGCTTGCTCGCTAGTGAGGAAAAACTGTTTTTT,CASSLLASEEKLFF
TRBJ1-2,NA,once,TRBV5-1,TGCGCCAGCAGTGATCCAGGGACCTATGGCTACACCTTC,CASSDPGTYGYTF
TRBJ2-2,NA,once,TRBV4-1,TGCGCCAGTAACCAAAACCATGTCGCGAACACCGGGGAGCTGTTTTTT,CASNQNHVANTGELFF
TRBJ1-3,TRBD1,NA,TRBV7-3,TGTGCCAGCAGCCCAAGCCCGGACAGGGGGGAACGCTCTGGAAACACCATATATTTT,CASSPSPDRGERSGNTIYF
TRBJ2-5,NA,NA,TRBV5-1,TGCGCCAGCAGCCCACGAGGGGCAGGTCCCGGGGAGACCCAGTACTTC,CASSPRGAGPGETQYF
TRBJ2-3,NA,NA,TRBV4-1,TGCGCCAGCAGCCAAGATTGGGTGGCCGCCCAGACAGATACGCAGTATTTT,CASSQDWVAAQTDTQYF
TRBJ2-7,NA,NA,TRBV4-3,TGCGCCAGCAGCCAAGTCCGGGGCTACGAGCAGTACTTC,CASSQVRGYEQYF
TRBJ2-2,NA,NA,TRBV7-3,TGTGCCAGCAGCTTACAAATAGCGGACACCGGGGAGCTGTTTTTT,CASSLQIADTGELFF
TRBJ1-2,TRBD1,once,TRBV29-1,TGCAGCGTTCCCAGACGGGACAGCTATGGCTACACCTTC,CSVPRRDSYGYTF
TRBJ2-7,NA,NA,TRBV19,TGTGCCAGTAGTAAGGGATCAGGGATTAGCTACGAGCAGTACTTC,CASSKGSGISYEQYF
TRBJ2-1,TRBD2,NA,TRBV19,TGTGCCAGTAGTATAGGTCTAGCGGGGGTCGGGAAGCAGTTCTTC,CASSIGLAGVGKQFF
TRBJ1-1,TRBD1,few,TRBV5-1,TGCGCCAGCAGCTTGAGTGGGACAGGGAACACTGAAGCTTTCTTT,CASSLSGTGNTEAFF
TRBJ2-2,TRBD2,NA,TRBV6-4,TGTGCCAGCAGTGAGGGGGGGTCCACCGGGGAGCTGTTTTTT,CASSEGGSTGELFF
TRBJ1-1,NA,few,TRBV5-1,TGCGCCAGCAGCTTGGTGCCCACAGGGAACCCGCGGGGCACTGAAGCTTTCTTT,CASSLVPTGNPRGTEAFF
TRBJ1-6,NA,once,TRBV6-2/TRBV6-3,TGTGCCAGCAGTTACTCGGACCCCCTCCCTTCACCCCTCCACTTT,CASSYSDPLPSPLHF
TRBJ2-3,NA,NA,TRBV30,TGTGCCTGGAAGGGGGGTCGGACAGATACGCAGTATTTT,CAWKGGRTDTQYF
TRBJ2-1,NA,NA,TRBV20-1,TGCAGTGCTAGTTCGGCGGGAACCTCGGATCGCAATGAGCAGTTCTTC,CSASSAGTSDRNEQFF
TRBJ1-6,NA,NA,TRBV6-4,TGTGCCAGCAGTGACCCAGGGCGTAGGTCACCCCTCCACTTT,CASSDPGRRSPLHF
TRBJ1-1,NA,NA,TRBV6-4,TGTGCCAGCAGTGAAGGGGCTGGGACTGAAGCTTTCTTT,CASSEGAGTEAFF
TRBJ2-5,TRBD2,NA,TRBV7-9,TGTGCCAGCAGCTTACATCAAGCGGGGGCCGGTATGACCCAGTACTTC,CASSLHQAGAGMTQYF
TRBJ1-2,NA,NA,TRBV12-3/TRBV12-4,TGTGCCAGCACCGTCGGCGGTATCTATGGCTACACCTTC,CASTVGGIYGYTF
TRBJ2-3,NA,NA,TRBV6-5,TGTGCCAGCAGTTACTCGAGACATCTCGATACGCAGTATTTT,CASSYSRHLDTQYF
TRBJ1-4,NA,NA,TRBV5-6,TGTGCCAGCAGCTGGTTTGCAACTAATGAAAAACTGTTTTTT,CASSWFATNEKLFF
TRBJ2-3,NA,NA,TRBV5-1,TGCGCCAGCAGCCCGGCCCTTTTCACAGATACGCAGTATTTT,CASSPALFTDTQYF